This note documents a single TCR beta chain sequence. Its target is not known. Extraction and reverse transcription of RNA yielded cDNA as the sequencing template. This table comes from immunoSEQ multiplex PCR, and its TCRdb copy is limited to in-frame clones, with some not included. The sample includes over 150,000 clones, around 60% seen only once; the top ten take roughly 12%. This entry is derived from a study of CD8+ T cells in alopecia areata. As for the study in general: Patients received oral tofacitinib, 5 to 10 mg twice daily, for moderate-to-severe alopecia areata.

Trimming removed 0 bases at V and 2 bases at J, with 16 bases between. The CDR3 runs to 17 residues. Germline V gives CDR1 MGHRA, CDR2 YSYEKL. Treatment specified: oral pan-JAK inhibitor, 5-10 mg twice daily. Researchers picked out CD4+ and CD8+ T cells from PBMCs by sorting. Findings of the study overall: Among the top 100, expanded CD8+ clones were significantly decreased by tofacitinib, as was scalp clonality. Scalp repertoires also include resident alphabeta T cells from normal skin.

The sample was CD8+ T cells sorted from blood, taken at week 24, from a patient treated with tofacitinib. The sequence was collected from a human donor with alopecia areata. The chain has TRBV4-1 and TRBJ1-2, with a possible D match to TRBD1 (6 bases). CDR3 in DNA: TGCGCCAGCAGCCAAGAACCGGAGGCCACAGGGAACTATGGCTACACCTTC. Translating it yields CASSQEPEATGNYGYTF.